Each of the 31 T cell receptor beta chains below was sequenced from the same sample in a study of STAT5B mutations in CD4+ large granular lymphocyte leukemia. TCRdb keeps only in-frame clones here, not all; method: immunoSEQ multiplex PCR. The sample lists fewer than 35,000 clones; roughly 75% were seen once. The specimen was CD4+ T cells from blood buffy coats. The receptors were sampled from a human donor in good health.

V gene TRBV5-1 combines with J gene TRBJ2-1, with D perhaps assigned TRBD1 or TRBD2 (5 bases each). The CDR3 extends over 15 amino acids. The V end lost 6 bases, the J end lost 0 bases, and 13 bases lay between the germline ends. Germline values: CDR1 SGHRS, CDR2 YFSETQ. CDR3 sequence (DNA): TGCGCCAGCAATTCGAACGGGGCCTCCTACAATGAGCAGTTCTTC. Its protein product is CASNSNGASYNEQFF.

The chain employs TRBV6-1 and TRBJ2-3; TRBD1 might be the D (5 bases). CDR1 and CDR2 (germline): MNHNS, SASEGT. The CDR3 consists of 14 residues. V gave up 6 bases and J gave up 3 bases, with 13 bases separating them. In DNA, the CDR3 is TGTGCCAGCAGCAATTTAAGGGGAACAGATACGCAGTATTTT. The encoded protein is CASSNLRGTDTQYF.

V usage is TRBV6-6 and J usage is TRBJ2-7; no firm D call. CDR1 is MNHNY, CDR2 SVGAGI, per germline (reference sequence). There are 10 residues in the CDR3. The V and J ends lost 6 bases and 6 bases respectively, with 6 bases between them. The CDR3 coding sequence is TGTGCCAGCAGGGGTTCCGAGCAGTACTTC. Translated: CASRGSEQYF.

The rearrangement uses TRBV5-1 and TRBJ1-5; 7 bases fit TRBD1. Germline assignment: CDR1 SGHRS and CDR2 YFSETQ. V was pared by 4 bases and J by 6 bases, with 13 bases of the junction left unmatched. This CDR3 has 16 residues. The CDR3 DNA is TGCGCCAGCAGCCCTGGCCAGGGGGGGGGTGGTCAGCCCCAGCATTTT. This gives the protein CASSPGQGGGGQPQHF.

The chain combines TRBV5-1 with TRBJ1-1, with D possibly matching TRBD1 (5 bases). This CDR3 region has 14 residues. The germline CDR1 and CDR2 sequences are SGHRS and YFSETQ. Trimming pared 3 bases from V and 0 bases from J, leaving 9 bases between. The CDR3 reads CASSSSTVNTEAFF. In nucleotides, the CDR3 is TGCGCCAGCAGCTCGTCGACAGTGAACACTGAAGCTTTCTTT.

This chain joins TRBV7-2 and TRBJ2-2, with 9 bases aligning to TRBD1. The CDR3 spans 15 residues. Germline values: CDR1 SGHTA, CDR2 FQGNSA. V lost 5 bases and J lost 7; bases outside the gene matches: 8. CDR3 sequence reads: CASSNRDRVGGELFF. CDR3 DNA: TGTGCCAGCAGCAACCGGGACAGGGTAGGCGGGGAGCTGTTTTTT.

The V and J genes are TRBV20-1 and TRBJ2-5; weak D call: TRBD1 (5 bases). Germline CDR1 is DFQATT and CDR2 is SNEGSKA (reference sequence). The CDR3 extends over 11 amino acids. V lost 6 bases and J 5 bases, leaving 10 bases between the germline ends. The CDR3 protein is CSAPKGETQYF. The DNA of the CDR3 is TGCAGTGCCCCTAAGGGGGAGACCCAGTACTTC.

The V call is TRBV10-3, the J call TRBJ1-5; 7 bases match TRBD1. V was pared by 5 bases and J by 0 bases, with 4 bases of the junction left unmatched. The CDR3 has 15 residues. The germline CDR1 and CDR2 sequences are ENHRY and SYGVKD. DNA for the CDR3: TGTGCCATCAGTCGTGGACAGGATAGCAATCAGCCCCAGCATTTT. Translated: CAISRGQDSNQPQHF.

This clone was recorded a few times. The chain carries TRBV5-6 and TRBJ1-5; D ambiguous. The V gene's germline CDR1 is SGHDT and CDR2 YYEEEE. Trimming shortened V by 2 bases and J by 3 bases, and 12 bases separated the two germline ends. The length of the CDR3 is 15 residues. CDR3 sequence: CASSFWARYNQPQHF. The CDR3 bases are TGTGCCAGCAGCTTCTGGGCTCGGTACAATCAGCCCCAGCATTTT. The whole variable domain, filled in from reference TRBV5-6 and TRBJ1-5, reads DAGVTQSPTHLIKTRGQQVTLRCSPKSGHDTVSWYQQALGQGPQFIFQYYEEEERQRGNFPDRFSGHQFPNYSSELNVNALLLGDSALYLCASSFWARYNQPQHFGDGTRLSIL.

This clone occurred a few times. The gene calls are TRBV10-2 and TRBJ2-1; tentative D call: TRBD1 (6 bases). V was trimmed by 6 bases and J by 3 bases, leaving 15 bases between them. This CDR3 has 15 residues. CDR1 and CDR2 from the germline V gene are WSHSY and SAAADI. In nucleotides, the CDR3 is TGCGCCAGCAGCGCACTCCGGGACAACTACAATGAGCAGTTCTTC. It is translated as CASSALRDNYNEQFF.

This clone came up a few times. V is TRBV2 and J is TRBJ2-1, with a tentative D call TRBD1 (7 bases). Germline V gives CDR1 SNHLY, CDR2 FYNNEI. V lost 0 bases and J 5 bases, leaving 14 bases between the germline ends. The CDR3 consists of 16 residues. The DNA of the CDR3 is TGTGCCAGCAGTGAAGCATTGGCAGGGGGGAACAATGAGCAGTTCTTC. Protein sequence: CASSEALAGGNNEQFF.

For the CDR3, the DNA is TGTGCCAGCAGTCCGCCCCCGGGACAGGGAGCCTATGGCTACACCTTC. Protein: CASSPPPGQGAYGYTF. The chain uses TRBV28 and TRBJ1-2; 9 bases align to TRBD1. Germline CDR1 is MDHEN and CDR2 is SYDVKM. The trim removed 5 bases at V and 4 bases at J, leaving 11 bases unmatched. CDR3 size: 16 residues.

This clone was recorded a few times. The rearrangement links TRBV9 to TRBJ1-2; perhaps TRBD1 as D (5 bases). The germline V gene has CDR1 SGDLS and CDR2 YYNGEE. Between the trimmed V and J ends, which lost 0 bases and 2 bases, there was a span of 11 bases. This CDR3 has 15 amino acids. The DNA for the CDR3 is TGTGCCAGCAGCGTAGATTGGGGCACCAACTATGGCTACACCTTC. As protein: CASSVDWGTNYGYTF.

CDR3 nucleotides: TGTGCCAGCAGCTTATCCTCGGGACAGAATAATTCACCCCTCCACTTT. It is translated as CASSLSSGQNNSPLHF. This chain joins TRBV7-2 and TRBJ1-6; TRBD1 matches at 7 bases. Germline-derived CDR1 and CDR2 are SGHTA and FQGNSA. The CDR3 sequence is 16 residues long. With V trimmed by 2 bases and J by 5 bases, 6 bases remained unmatched.

The CDR3 is CASEMGGTLYNSPLHF. In nucleotides, the CDR3 is TGTGCCAGCGAGATGGGGGGTACATTATATAATTCACCCCTCCACTTT. V is TRBV28 and J is TRBJ1-6; TRBD1 is a possible D gene (5 bases). Germline CDR1 MDHEN, CDR2 SYDVKM. CDR3 length equals 16 residues. Trimming shortened V by 8 bases and J by 4 bases, and 18 bases separated the two germline ends.

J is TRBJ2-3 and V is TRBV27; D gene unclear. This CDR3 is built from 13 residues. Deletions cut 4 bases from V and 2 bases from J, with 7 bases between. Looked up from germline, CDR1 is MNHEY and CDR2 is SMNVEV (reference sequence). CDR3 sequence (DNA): TGTGCCAGCAGTTCTCGTAACACAGATACGCAGTATTTT. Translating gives CASSSRNTDTQYF.

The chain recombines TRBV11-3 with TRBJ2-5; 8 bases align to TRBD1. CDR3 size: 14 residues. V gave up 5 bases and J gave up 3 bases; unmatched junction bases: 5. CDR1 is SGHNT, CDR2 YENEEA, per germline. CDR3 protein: CASSLGQGKETQYF. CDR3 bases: TGTGCCAGCAGCCTCGGACAGGGTAAAGAGACCCAGTACTTC.

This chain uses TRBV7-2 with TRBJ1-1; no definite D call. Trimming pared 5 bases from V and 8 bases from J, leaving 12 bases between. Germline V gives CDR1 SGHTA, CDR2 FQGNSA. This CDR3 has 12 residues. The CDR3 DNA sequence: TGTGCCAGCAGCCCCCCAGTCCGGGAAGCTTTCTTT. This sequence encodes CASSPPVREAFF.

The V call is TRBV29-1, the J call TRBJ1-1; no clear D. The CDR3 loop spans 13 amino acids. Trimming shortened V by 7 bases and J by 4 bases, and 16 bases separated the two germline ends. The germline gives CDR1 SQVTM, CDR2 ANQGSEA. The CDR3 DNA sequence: TGCAGCGCTAGAATGGGGTCTGCCACTGAAGCTTTCTTT. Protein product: CSARMGSATEAFF.

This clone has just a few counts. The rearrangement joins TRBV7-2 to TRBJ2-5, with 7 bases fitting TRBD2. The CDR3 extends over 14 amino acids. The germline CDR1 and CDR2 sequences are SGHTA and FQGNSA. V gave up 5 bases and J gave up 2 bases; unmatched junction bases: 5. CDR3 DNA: TGTGCCAGCAGCATGCTTAGCGGGCAAGAGACCCAGTACTTC. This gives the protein CASSMLSGQETQYF.

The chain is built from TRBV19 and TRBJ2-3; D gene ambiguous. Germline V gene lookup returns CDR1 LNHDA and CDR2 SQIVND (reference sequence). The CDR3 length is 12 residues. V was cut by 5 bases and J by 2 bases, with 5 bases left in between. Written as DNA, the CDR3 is TGTGCCAGTAGTCTCGACACAGATACGCAGTATTTT. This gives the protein CASSLDTDTQYF.

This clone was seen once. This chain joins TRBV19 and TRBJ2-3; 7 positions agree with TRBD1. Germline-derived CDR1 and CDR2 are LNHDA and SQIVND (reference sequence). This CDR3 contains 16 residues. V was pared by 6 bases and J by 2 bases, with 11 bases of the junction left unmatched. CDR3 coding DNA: TGTGCCAGTAGGCCACAGGGGAATGTCCCCACAGATACGCAGTATTTT. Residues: CASRPQGNVPTDTQYF.

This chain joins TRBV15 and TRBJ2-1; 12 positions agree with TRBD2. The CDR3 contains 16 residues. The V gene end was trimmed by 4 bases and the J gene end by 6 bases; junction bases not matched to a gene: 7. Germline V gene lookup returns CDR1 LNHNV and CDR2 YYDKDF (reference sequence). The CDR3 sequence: CATSTKLAGGSNEQFF. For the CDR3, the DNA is TGTGCCACCAGCACTAAACTAGCGGGAGGCTCCAATGAGCAGTTCTTC.

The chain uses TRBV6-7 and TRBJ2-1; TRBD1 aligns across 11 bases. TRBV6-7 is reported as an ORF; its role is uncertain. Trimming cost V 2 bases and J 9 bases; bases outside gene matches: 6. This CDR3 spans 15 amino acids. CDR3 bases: TGTGCCAGCAGTTACCGGACAGGGGGCTTGGGTGAGCAGTTCTTC. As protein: CASSYRTGGLGEQFF.

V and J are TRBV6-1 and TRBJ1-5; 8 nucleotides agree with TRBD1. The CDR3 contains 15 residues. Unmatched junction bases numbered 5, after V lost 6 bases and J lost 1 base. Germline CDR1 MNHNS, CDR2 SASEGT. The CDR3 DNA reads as TGTGCCAGCAGGAGAGGACAGGGCAGCAATCAGCCCCAGCATTTT. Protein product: CASRRGQGSNQPQHF.

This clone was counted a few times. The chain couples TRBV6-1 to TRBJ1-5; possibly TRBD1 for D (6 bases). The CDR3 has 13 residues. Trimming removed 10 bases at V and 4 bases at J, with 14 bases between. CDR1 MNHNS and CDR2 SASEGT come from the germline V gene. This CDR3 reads CATRTALNQPQHF. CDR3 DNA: TGTGCCACCCGGACAGCCTTGAATCAGCCCCAGCATTTT.

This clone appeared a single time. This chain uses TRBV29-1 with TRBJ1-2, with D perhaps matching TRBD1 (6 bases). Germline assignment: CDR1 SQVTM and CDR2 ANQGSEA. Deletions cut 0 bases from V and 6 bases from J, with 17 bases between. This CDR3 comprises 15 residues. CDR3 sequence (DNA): TGCAGCGTTGAAGATCCCAGTAGGGGGACCGATGGCTACACCTTC. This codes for CSVEDPSRGTDGYTF.

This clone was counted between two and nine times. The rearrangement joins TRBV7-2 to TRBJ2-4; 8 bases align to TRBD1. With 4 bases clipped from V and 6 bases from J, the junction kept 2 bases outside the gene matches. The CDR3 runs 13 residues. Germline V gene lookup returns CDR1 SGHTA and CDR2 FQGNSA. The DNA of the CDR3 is TGTGCCAGCAGCTCTACAGGGGGAAACATTCAGTACTTC. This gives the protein CASSSTGGNIQYF.

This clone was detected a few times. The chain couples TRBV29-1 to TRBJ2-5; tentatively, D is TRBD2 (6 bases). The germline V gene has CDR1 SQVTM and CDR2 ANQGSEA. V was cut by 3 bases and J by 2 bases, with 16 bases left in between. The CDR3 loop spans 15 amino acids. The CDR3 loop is CSVEGGTQRQETQYF. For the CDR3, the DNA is TGCAGCGTTGAGGGCGGGACTCAAAGGCAAGAGACCCAGTACTTC.

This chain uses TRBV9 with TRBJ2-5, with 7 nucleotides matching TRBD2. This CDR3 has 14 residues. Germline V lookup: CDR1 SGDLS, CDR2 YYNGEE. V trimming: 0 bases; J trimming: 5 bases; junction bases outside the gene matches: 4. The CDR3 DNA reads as TGTGCCAGCAGCGTAGGACTAGCCAAGGAGACCCAGTACTTC. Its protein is CASSVGLAKETQYF.

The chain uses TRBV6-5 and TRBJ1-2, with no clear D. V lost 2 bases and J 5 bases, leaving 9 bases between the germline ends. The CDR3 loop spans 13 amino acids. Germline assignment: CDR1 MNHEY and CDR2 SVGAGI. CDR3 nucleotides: TGTGCCAGCAGTTACAAGGCGGAGTATGGCTACACCTTC. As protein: CASSYKAEYGYTF.